The source of this TCR beta chain is a study of blood T cell repertoires in COVID-19. About the research overall: The United States, Italy and Spain provided the acute and convalescent COVID-19 samples. In each case, the material was cDNA or gDNA derived from T cells, B-cell-depleted T cells, or PBMCs.

Trimming removed 4 bases from V and 6 bases from J; junction bases left unmatched: 13. This CDR3 is built from 15 residues. Germline CDR1 and CDR2: SGHRS and YFSETQ. Clones were sequenced by immunoSEQ multiplex PCR, and TCRdb holds only the in-frame ones, with some missing. The table lists just over 95,000 clones, 75% to 85% of them singletons, with 4.1% in the top ten. The rearrangement uses TRBV5-1 and TRBJ2-7, with 7 positions matching TRBD1. Material for sequencing was peripheral blood. This receptor was obtained from a man in his sixties with acute or convalescent COVID-19. The CDR3 here is CASSPRTGPESEQYF. The CDR3 nucleotides are TGCGCCAGCAGCCCAAGGACAGGTCCAGAAAGCGAGCAGTACTTC.